The clone carrying this T cell receptor beta chain was seen many times. This entry comes from a study of CD8 T cells in ankylosing spondylitis. Each CDR3 protein is one row after TCRdb ran MiXCR on the 5' RACE reads. The repertoire holds some 140,000 distinct CDR3 sequences, with about an eighth as singletons. The CDR3 covers 12 residues. Trimming pared 6 bases from V and 8 bases from J, leaving 13 bases between. This TCR was sampled from a female donor with ankylosing spondylitis or in good health (not recorded which). This chain connects TRBV12-3 or TRBV12-4 to TRBJ1-2; TRBD1 might be the D (5 bases). The sequenced sample was blood, either unsorted or a sorted T cell fraction (not recorded which). The chain's CDR3 is CASRGANLGYTF. CDR3 nucleotide sequence: TGTGCCAGCAGAGGGGCGAATTTGGGCTACACCTTC.